The TCR beta chain under discussion was sequenced for a study of blood T cell repertoires in COVID-19. Study overall: Collection of acute and convalescent COVID-19 samples took place in the United States, Italy and Spain. Sources were T cells, B-cell-depleted T cells, or PBMCs; the material itself was cDNA or gDNA.

Original processing methods: Amplification with reference gene primers provided the estimates of nucleated cell counts. TCRdb's table, derived via immunoSEQ multiplex PCR, lists solely in-frame clones and lacks some. V and J calls and clone size follow that table, whereas D and trimming were derived from the DNA. This sample has about 260,000 clones, with 87% found just once. Germline-derived CDR1 and CDR2 are SGHTA and FQGTGA. V was cut by 1 base and J by 1 base, with 4 bases left in between. The CDR3 is 13 amino acids. Sequences were obtained from peripheral blood. The chain employs TRBV7-3 and TRBJ1-1; D remains unclear. The clonotype comes from a woman aged 45-65 years who had recovered from COVID-19. CDR3 residues: CASSLSRNTEAFF. CDR3 nucleotide sequence: TGTGCCAGCAGCTTAAGCAGGAACACTGAAGCTTTCTTT. The full variable domain, completed using reference TRBV7-3 and TRBJ1-1, is GAGVSQTPSNKVTEKGKYVELRCDPISGHTALYWYRQSLGQGPEFLIYFQGTGAADDSGLPNDRFFAVRPEGSVSTLKIQRTERGDSAVYLCASSLSRNTEAFFGQGTRLTVV.